This T cell receptor beta chain is from a study of shared clonotypes between healthy human individuals. Germline V gene lookup returns CDR1 MGHRA and CDR2 YSYEKL. Deletions cut 2 bases from V and 1 base from J, with 12 bases between. The CDR3 has 15 residues. The repertoire was sequenced with immunoSEQ multiplex PCR; TCRdb's copy has only in-frame clones and lacks some. The sample lists 2 million to 2.5 million clones, 95% occurring once. The sequence came from a man younger than 35 in good health. The V call is TRBV4-1, the J call TRBJ2-7; no clear D. The sequencing input was naive CD4+ T cells sorted from blood. Described subset: CD45RA+ positively selected. The CDR3 DNA is TGCGCCAGCAGCCAATTTGCCTACTCTTCCTACGAGCAGTACTTC. This encodes CASSQFAYSSYEQYF.